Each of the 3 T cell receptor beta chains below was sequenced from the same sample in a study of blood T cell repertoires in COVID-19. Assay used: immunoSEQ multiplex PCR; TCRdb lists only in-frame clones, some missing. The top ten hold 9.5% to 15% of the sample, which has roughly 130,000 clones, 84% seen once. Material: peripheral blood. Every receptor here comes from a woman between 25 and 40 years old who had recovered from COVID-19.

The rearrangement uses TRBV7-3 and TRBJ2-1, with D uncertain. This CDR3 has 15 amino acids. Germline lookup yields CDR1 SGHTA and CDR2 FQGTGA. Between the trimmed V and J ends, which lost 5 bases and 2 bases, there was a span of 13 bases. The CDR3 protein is CASSPQPQAYNEQFF. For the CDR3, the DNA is TGTGCCAGCAGCCCCCAACCCCAGGCCTACAATGAGCAGTTCTTC.

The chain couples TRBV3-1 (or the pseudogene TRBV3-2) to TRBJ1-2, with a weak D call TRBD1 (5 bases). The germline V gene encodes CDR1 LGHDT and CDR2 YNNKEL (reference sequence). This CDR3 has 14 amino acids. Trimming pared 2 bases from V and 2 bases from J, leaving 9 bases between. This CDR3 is CASSQTGGNYGYTF. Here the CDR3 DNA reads TGTGCCAGCAGCCAAACGGGGGGGAACTATGGCTACACCTTC.

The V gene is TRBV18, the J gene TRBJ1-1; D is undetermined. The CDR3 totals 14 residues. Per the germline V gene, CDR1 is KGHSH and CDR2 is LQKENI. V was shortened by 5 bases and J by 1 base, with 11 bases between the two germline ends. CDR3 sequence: CASSFGRGNTEAFF. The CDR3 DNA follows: TGTGCCAGCTCATTCGGACGGGGGAACACTGAAGCTTTCTTT.